Here is one TCR beta chain with its context. Its antigen is unknown. The record originates from a study of OX40 agonist ivuxolimab in advanced cancers. Study-wide background: Ivuxolimab is an agonistic anti-OX40 (CD134) antibody, and patients were treated with it. With a range of 23 to 79, age averaged about 58 years, and approximately 83% were male.

Broader study findings: Nonresponders, in some cases, also had low normalized T-cell clonal expansion.

Some clones are missing from TCRdb's copy, which holds only in-frame ones; the method was immunoSEQ multiplex PCR. The sample has tens of thousands of clones, roughly 80% seen once. J lost 4 bases, V lost 3 bases, and 6 bases had no gene match. The CDR3 is 15 residues long. Germline V gives CDR1 MRHNA, CDR2 SNTAGT. This sequence joins TRBV6-4 and TRBJ2-3, with 8 bases lining up with TRBD2. This TCR was sampled from an adult with an advanced solid tumor such as melanoma, head and neck, liver or kidney cancer. Sequenced here: CD4+ or CD8+ T cells sorted from blood, sampled in a trial of the OX40 agonist ivuxolimab. The CDR3, as DNA: TGTGCCAGCAGTGAGGGGCGGGGGGCGGCAGATACGCAGTATTTT. It encodes CASSEGRGAADTQYF.